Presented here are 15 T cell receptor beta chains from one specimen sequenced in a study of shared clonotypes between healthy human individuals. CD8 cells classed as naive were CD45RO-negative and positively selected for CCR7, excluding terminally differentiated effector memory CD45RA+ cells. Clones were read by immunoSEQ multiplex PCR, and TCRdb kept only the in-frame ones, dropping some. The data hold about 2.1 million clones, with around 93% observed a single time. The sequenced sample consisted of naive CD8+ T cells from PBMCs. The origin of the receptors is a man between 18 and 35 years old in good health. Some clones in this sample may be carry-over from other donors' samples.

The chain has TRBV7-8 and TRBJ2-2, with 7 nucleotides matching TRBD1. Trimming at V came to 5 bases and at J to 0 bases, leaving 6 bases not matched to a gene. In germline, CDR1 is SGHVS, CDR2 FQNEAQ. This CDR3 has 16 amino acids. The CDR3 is CASSHGTAPNTGELFF. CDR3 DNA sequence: TGTGCCAGCAGCCACGGGACAGCTCCGAACACCGGGGAGCTGTTTTTT.

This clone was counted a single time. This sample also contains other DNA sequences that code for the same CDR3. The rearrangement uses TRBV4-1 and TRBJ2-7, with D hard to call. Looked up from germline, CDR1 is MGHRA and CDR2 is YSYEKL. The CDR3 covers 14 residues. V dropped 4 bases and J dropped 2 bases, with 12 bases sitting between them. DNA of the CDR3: TGCGCCAGCAGCCTCGGTACGGTACCCTACGAGCAGTACTTC. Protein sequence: CASSLGTVPYEQYF.

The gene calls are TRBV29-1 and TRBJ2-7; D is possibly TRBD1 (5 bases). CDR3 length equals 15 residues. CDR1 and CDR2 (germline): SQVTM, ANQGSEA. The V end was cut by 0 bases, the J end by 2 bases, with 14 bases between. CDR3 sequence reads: CSVEDTERGPYEQYF. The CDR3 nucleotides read TGCAGCGTTGAAGACACAGAAAGGGGCCCCTACGAGCAGTACTTC.

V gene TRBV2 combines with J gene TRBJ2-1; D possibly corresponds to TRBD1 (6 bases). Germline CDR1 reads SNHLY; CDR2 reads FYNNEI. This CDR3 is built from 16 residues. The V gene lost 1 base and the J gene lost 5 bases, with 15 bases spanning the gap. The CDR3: CASSEDRTATNNEQFF. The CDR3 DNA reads TGTGCCAGCAGTGAAGACCGGACAGCGACAAACAATGAGCAGTTCTTC. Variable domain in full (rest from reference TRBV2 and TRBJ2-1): EPEVTQTPSHQVTQMGQEVILRCVPISNHLYFYWYRQILGQKVEFLVSFYNNEISEKSEIFDDQFSVERPDGSNFTLKIRSTKLEDSAMYFCASSEDRTATNNEQFFGPGTRLTVL.

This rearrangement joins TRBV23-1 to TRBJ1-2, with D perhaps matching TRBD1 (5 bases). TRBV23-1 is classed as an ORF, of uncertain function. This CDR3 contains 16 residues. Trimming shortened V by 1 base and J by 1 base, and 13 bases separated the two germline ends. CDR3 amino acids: CASSQLGRNCNYGYTF. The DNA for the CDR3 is TGCGCCAGCAGTCAATTGGGACGGAACTGTAACTATGGCTACACCTTC.

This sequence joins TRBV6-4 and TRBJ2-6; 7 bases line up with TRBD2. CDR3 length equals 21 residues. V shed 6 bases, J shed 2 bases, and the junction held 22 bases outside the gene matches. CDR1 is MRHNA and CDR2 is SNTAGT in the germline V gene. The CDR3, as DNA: TGTGCCAGCAGGGACCAGCCACTAAGCGGGATAACCTTTCCTGGGGCCAACGTCCTGACTTTC. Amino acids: CASRDQPLSGITFPGANVLTF.

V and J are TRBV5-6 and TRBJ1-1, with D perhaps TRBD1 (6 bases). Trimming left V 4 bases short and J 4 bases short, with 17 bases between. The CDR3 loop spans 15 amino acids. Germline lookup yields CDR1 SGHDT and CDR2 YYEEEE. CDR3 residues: CASSLATGLSTEAFF. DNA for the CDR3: TGTGCCAGCAGCCTGGCGACAGGTTTAAGCACTGAAGCTTTCTTT.

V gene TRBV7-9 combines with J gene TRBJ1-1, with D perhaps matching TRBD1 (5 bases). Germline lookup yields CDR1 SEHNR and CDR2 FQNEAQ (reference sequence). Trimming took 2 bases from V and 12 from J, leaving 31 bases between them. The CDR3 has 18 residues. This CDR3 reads CASSLRALGGSFLRGTFF. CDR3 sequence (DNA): TGTGCCAGCAGCTTAAGGGCCCTGGGGGGATCGTTCCTACGCGGAACTTTCTTT.

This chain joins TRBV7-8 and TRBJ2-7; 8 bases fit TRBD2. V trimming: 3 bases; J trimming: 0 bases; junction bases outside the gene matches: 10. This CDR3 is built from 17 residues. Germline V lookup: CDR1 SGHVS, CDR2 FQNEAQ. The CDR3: CASSFPTTSGLSYEQYF. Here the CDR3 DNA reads TGTGCCAGCAGCTTCCCAACCACTAGCGGACTCTCCTACGAGCAGTACTTC.

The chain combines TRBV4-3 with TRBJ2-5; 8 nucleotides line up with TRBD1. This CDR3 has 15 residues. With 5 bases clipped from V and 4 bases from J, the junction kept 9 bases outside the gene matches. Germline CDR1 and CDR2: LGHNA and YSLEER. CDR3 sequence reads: CASSTQRQGSETQYF. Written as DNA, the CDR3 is TGCGCCAGCAGCACCCAGAGACAGGGGTCAGAGACCCAGTACTTC.

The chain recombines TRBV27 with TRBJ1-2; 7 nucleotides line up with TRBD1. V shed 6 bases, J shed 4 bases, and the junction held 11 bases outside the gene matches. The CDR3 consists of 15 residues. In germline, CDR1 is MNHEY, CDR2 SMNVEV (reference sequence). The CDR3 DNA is TGTGCCAGCAGGCTCGACAGGGACCCTATCTATGGCTACACCTTC. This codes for CASRLDRDPIYGYTF.

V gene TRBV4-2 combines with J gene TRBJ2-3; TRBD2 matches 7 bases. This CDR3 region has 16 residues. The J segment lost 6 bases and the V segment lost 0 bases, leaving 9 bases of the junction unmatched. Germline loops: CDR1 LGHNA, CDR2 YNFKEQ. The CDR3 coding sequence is TGTGCCAGCAGCCAAGACGGTGCGGGAGCAAGTGATACGCAGTATTTT. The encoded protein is CASSQDGAGASDTQYF.

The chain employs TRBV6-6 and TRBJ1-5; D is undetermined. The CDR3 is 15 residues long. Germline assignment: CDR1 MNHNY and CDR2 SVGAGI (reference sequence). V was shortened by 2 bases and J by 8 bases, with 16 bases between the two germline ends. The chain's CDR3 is CASSYLLGSREPQHF. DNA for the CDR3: TGTGCCAGCAGTTACCTGCTAGGGTCAAGGGAGCCCCAGCATTTT.

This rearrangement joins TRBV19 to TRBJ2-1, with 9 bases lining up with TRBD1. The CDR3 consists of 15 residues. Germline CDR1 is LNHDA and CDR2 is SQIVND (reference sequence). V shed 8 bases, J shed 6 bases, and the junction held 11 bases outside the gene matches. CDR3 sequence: CASGVGDRELNEQFF. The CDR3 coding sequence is TGTGCCAGTGGGGTTGGGGACAGGGAGCTCAATGAGCAGTTCTTC.

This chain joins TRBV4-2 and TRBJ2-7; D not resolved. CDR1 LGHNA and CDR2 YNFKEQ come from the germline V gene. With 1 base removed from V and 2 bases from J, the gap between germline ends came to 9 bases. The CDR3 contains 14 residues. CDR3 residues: CASSQAGHTYEQYF. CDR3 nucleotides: TGTGCCAGCAGCCAAGCTGGCCACACCTACGAGCAGTACTTC.